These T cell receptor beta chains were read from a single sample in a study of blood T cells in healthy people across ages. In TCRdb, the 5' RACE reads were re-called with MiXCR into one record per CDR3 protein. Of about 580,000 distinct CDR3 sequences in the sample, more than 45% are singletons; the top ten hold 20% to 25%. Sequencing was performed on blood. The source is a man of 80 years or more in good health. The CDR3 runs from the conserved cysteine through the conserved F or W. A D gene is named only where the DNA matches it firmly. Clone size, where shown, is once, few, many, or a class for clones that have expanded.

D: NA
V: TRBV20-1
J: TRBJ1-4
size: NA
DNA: TGCAGTGCTAGCCAGGAGGCGAATGAAAAACTGTTTTTT
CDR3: CSASQEANEKLFF

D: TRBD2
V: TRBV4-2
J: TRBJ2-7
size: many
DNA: TGTGCCAGCAGCCAAGCATTAGCGGGAACCTACGAGCAGTACTTC
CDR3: CASSQALAGTYEQYF

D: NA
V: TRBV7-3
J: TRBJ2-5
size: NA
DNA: TGTGCCAGCAGCTTAACTGGGGGGAAGGTGGAGACCCAGTACTTC
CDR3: CASSLTGGKVETQYF

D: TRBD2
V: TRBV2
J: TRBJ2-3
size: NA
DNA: TGTGCCAGCAGGGCACTAGCGGTCCCCACAGATACGCAGTATTTT
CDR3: CASRALAVPTDTQYF

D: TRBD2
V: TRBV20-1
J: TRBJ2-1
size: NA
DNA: TGCAGTGCTAGGGGACTAGCCTCCAGGGAGCAGTTCTTC
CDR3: CSARGLASREQFF

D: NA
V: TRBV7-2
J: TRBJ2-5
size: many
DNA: TGTGCCAGCAGCCTCGGGATTAAAGAGACCCAGTACTTC
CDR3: CASSLGIKETQYF

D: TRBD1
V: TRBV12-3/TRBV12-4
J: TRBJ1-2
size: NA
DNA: TGTGCCAGCAGCACAGGGGGCCCAAACTATGGCTACACCTTC
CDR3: CASSTGGPNYGYTF

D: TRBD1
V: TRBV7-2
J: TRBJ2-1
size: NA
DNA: TGTGCCAGCAGCTCCTACGGGACAGGAGTTGGTGAGCAGTTCTTC
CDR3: CASSSYGTGVGEQFF

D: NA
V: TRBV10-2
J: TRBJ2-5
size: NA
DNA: TGCGCCAGCAGTGAAGCTACCAAAGAGACCCAGTACTTC
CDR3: CASSEATKETQYF

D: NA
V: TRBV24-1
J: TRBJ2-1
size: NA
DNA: TGTGCCACCAGTGCTCAGAGTTACAATGAGCAGTTCTTC
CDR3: CATSAQSYNEQFF

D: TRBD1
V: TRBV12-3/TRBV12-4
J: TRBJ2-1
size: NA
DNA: TGTGCCAGCAGTTTAGTCTGGACAGGAAGCACTGAGCAGTTCTTC
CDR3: CASSLVWTGSTEQFF

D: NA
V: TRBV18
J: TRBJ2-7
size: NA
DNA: TGTGCCAGCTCACCCGGTAGAACCTACAAGCAGTACTTC
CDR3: CASSPGRTYKQYF

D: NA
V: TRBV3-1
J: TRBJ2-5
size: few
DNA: TGTGCCAGCAGCCAAGGTTCACTACTCCAAGAGACCCAGTACTTC
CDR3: CASSQGSLLQETQYF

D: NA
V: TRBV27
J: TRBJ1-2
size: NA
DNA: TGTGCCAGCAGTTTACATCAGGGGTTACATGGCTACACCTTC
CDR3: CASSLHQGLHGYTF

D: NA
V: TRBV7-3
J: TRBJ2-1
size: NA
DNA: TGTGCCAGCAGCTTAATGGGGAAAGGCAACAATGAGCAGTTCTTC
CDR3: CASSLMGKGNNEQFF

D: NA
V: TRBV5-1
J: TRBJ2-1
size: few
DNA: TGCGCCAGCAGCTGGATTTCGGACCCACCTGTTGAGCAGTTCTTC
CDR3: CASSWISDPPVEQFF

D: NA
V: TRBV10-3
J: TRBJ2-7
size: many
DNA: TGTGCCATCAGTGGCACAGGGAGCTCCTACGAGCAGTACTTC
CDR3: CAISGTGSSYEQYF